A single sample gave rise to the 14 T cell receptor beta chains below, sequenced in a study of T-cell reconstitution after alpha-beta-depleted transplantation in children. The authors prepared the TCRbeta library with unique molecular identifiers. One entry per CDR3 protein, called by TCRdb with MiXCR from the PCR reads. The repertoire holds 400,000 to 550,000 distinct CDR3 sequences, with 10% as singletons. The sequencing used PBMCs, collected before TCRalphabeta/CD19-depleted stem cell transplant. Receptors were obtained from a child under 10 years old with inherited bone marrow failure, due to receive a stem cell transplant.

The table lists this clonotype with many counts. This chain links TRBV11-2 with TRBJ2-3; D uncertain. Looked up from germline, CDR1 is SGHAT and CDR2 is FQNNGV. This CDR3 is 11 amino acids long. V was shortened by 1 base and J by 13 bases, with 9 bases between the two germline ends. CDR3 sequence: CASSLAVSKYF. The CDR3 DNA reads TGTGCCAGCAGCTTAGCGGTTAGCAAGTATTTT.

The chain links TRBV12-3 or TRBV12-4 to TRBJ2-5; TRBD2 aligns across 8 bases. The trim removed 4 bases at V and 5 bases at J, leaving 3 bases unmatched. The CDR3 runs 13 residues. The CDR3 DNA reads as TGTGCCAGCAGTTATAGCGGGGCGGAGACCCAGTACTTC. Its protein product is CASSYSGAETQYF.

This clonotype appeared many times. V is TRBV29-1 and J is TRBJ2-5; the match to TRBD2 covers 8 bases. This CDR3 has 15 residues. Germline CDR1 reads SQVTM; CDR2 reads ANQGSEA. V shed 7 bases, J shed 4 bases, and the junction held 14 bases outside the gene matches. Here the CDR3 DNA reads TGCAGCGCTCTAAGCGGGAGAGGGGGGAGAGAGACCCAGTACTTC. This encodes CSALSGRGGRETQYF.

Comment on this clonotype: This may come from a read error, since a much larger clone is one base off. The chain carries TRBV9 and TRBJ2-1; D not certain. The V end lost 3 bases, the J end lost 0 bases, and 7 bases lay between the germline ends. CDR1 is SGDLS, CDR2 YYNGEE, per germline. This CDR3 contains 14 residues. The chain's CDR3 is CASSARASYNEQFF. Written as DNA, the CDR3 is TGTGCCAGCAGCGCTCGAGCCTCCTACAATGAGCAGTTCTTC.

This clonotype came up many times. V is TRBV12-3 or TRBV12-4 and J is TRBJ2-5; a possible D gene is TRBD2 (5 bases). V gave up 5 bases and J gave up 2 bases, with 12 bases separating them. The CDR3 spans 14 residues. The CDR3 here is CASSLEERQETQYF. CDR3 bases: TGTGCCAGCAGTCTGGAGGAGAGACAAGAGACCCAGTACTTC.

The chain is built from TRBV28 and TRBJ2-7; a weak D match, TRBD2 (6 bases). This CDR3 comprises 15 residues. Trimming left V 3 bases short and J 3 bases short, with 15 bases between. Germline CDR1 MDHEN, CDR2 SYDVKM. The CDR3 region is CASSFRWTTLYEQYF. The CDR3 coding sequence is TGTGCCAGCAGTTTTAGGTGGACTACTCTCTACGAGCAGTACTTC.

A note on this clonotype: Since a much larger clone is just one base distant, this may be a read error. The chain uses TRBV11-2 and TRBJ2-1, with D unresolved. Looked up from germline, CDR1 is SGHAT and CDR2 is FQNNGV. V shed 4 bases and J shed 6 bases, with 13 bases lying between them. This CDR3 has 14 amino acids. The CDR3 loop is CASSSISRSNEQFF. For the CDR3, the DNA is TGTGCCAGCAGCTCTATTAGCCGGAGCAATGAGCAGTTCTTC.

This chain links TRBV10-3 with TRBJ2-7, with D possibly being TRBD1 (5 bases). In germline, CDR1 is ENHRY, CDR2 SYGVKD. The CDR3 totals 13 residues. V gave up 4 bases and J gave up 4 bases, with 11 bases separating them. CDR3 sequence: CAISAPTDYEQYF. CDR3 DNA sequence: TGTGCCATCAGTGCCCCGACAGATTACGAGCAGTACTTC.

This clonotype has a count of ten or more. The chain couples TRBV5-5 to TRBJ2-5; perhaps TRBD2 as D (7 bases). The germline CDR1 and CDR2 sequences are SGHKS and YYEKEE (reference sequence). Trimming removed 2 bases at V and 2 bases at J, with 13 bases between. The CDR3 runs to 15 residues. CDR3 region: CASSLTGREQETQYF. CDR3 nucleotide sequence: TGTGCCAGCAGCTTAACAGGGAGGGAGCAAGAGACCCAGTACTTC.

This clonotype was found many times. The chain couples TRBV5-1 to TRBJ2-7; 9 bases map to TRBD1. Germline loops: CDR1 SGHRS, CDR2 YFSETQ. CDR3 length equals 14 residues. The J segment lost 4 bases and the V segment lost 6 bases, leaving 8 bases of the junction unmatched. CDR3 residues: CASKKTGGGYEQYF. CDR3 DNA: TGCGCCAGCAAGAAGACAGGGGGAGGATACGAGCAGTACTTC.

Here the CDR3 reads CASSLDRGSPLHF. The CDR3 DNA reads as TGTGCCAGCAGCTTAGATCGCGGATCACCCCTCCACTTT. V usage is TRBV7-2 and J usage is TRBJ1-6; D remains ambiguous. This CDR3 is 13 amino acids long. Per the germline V gene, CDR1 is SGHTA and CDR2 is FQGNSA. The V gene lost 1 base and the J gene lost 10 bases, with 8 bases spanning the gap.

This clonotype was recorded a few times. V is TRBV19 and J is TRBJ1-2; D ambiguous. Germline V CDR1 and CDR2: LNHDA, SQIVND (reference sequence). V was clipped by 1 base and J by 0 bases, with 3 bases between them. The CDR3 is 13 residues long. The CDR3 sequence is CASSIAANYGYTF. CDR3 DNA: TGTGCCAGTAGTATAGCCGCTAACTATGGCTACACCTTC.

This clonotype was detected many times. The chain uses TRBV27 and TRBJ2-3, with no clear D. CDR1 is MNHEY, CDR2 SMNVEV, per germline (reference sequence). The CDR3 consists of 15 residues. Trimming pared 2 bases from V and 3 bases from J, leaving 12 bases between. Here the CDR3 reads CASSLRPGRTDTQYF. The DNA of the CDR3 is TGTGCCAGCAGTTTACGACCCGGTCGGACAGATACGCAGTATTTT.

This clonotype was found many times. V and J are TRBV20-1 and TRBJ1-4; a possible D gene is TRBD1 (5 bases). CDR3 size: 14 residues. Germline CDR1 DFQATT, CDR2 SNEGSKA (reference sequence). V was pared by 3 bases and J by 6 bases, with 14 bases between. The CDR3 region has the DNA TGCAGTGCTAGGCGGGCAGGGTTTGATGAAAAACTGTTTTTT. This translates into CSARRAGFDEKLFF.